These 9 T cell receptor beta chains came from one sample sequenced in a study of shared clonotypes between healthy human individuals. Sequencing was performed with immunoSEQ multiplex PCR; in TCRdb, only in-frame clones are kept and a portion is missing. The sample contains about 2.4 million clones, roughly 93% of which appear only once. The sequenced sample was naive CD4+ T cells from PBMCs. Subset given: CD45RA+ positively selected. The receptors stem from a man aged 18 to 30 in good health. Some clones in this sample may be carry-over from other donors' samples.

With regard to this clone: Other DNA sequences in the same sample also yield this CDR3. This chain links TRBV7-9 with TRBJ1-5; TRBD1 matches 7 bases. V was clipped by 1 base and J by 7 bases; unmatched bases: 4. The CDR3 has 14 amino acids. The germline V gene encodes CDR1 SEHNR and CDR2 FQNEAQ (reference sequence). This CDR3 is CASSLGRTGQPQHF. Written as DNA, the CDR3 is TGTGCCAGCAGCTTAGGCAGGACAGGCCAGCCCCAGCATTTT.

This rearrangement joins TRBV5-8 to TRBJ1-5, with 7 bases lining up with TRBD1. V lost 4 bases, J lost 9 bases, and 10 bases stayed unmatched. Germline values: CDR1 SGHTS, CDR2 YDEGEE. This CDR3 comprises 14 residues. CDR3 coding DNA: TGTGCCAGCAGCCACAATTTACAGGGGCCGCCCCAGCATTTT. Encoded protein: CASSHNLQGPPQHF.

This chain joins TRBV29-1 and TRBJ2-2, with TRBD1 matching over 9 bases. V trimming: 4 bases; J trimming: 3 bases; junction bases outside the gene matches: 15. Germline loops: CDR1 SQVTM, CDR2 ANQGSEA. CDR3 size: 18 residues. The CDR3 reads CSVGGGTGYLGDTGELFF. CDR3 bases: TGCAGCGTTGGAGGCGGGACAGGGTATTTGGGGGACACCGGGGAGCTGTTTTTT.

The CDR3 protein is CASSFLTGANTEAFF. CDR3 DNA: TGTGCCAGCAGTTTCCTGACAGGAGCTAACACTGAAGCTTTCTTT. V is TRBV28 and J is TRBJ1-1; a possible D gene is TRBD1 (6 bases). The CDR3 totals 15 residues. The germline V and J ends were trimmed by 3 bases and 2 bases, with 13 bases remaining between them. Germline values: CDR1 MDHEN, CDR2 SYDVKM. Using reference TRBV28 and TRBJ1-1 for the parts outside the CDR3, the full variable domain is DVKVTQSSRYLVKRTGEKVFLECVQDMDHENMFWYRQDPGLGLRLIYFSYDVKMKEKGDIPEGYSVSREKKERFSLILESASTNQTSMYLCASSFLTGANTEAFFGQGTRLTVV.

The rearrangement joins TRBV28 to TRBJ2-7, with TRBD1 matching over 8 bases. V gave up 6 bases and J gave up 6 bases; unmatched junction bases: 16. Germline V gene data show CDR1 as MDHEN and CDR2 as SYDVKM. This CDR3 region has 16 residues. CDR3 DNA: TGTGCCAGCAGCCAGAGGGCGACAGGGGCGAGTGGCGAGCAGTACTTC. The encoded protein is CASSQRATGASGEQYF.

V usage is TRBV9 and J usage is TRBJ2-7; D is uncertain. CDR1 and CDR2 (germline): SGDLS, YYNGEE. The CDR3 is 14 residues long. Trimming pared 0 bases from V and 2 bases from J, leaving 9 bases between. The CDR3, as DNA: TGTGCCAGCAGCGTAGGAGGCACCCCCTACGAGCAGTACTTC. Its protein is CASSVGGTPYEQYF.

J is TRBJ2-1 and V is TRBV9; D assignment may be TRBD1 or TRBD2 (5 bases each). The germline V gene has CDR1 SGDLS and CDR2 YYNGEE. The V end was cut by 0 bases, the J end by 5 bases, with 9 bases between. The CDR3 loop spans 14 amino acids. For the CDR3, the DNA is TGTGCCAGCAGCGTAGGGGACGTTGACAATGAGCAGTTCTTC. This codes for CASSVGDVDNEQFF. Supplemented by reference TRBV9 and TRBJ2-1, the full variable domain reads DSGVTQTPKHLITATGQRVTLRCSPRSGDLSVYWYQQSLDQGLQFLIQYYNGEERAKGNILERFSAQQFPDLHSELNLSSLELGDSALYFCASSVGDVDNEQFFGPGTRLTVL.

The chain carries TRBV6-1 and TRBJ1-1, with TRBD1 as a possible D gene (5 bases). Per germline, CDR1 MNHNS and CDR2 SASEGT. V lost 6 bases and J lost 0, with 14 bases in between. The CDR3 contains 15 residues. CDR3 sequence (DNA): TGTGCCAGCAGGACAGTACCGGGACTGAACACTGAAGCTTTCTTT. Translated, it gives CASRTVPGLNTEAFF.

V is TRBV28 and J is TRBJ2-5; the D gene is possibly TRBD2 (5 bases). V was shortened by 6 bases and J by 1 base, with 15 bases between the two germline ends. This CDR3 is built from 15 residues. Germline CDR1 is MDHEN and CDR2 is SYDVKM. CDR3 bases: TGTGCCAGCAGGTGGATGGGCGGGCCCCAAGAGACCCAGTACTTC. Amino acid sequence: CASRWMGGPQETQYF.